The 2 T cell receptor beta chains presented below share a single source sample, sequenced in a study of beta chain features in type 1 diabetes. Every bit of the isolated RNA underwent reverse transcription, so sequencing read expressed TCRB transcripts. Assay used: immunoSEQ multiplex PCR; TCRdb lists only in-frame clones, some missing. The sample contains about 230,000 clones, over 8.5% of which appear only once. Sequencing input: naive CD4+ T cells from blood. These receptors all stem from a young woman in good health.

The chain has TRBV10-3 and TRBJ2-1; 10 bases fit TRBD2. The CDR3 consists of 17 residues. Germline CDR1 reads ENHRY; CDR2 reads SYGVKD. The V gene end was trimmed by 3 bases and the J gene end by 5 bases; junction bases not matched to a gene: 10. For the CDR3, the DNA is TGTGCCATCAGTGACCCTGGGGGGGGACTAGCGAACAATGAGCAGTTCTTC. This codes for CAISDPGGGLANNEQFF.

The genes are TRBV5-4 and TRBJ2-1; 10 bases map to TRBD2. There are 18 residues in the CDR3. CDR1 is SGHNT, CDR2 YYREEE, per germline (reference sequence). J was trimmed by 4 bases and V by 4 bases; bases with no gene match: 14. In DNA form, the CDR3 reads TGTGCCAGCAGCCGTAACTTCCAGCGGGAGGGAATATACAATGAGCAGTTCTTC. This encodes CASSRNFQREGIYNEQFF.